These T cell receptor beta chains were read from a single sample in a study of breast tumors, draining lymph nodes, adjacent tissues. Each CDR3 protein is one row after TCRdb ran MiXCR on the multiplex PCR reads. Among fewer than 150,000 distinct CDR3 sequences listed, around 20% were seen once. Material: axillary lymph node tissue. The receptor source for this set is a female donor with breast cancer. Some clones in this sample may be carry-over from other donors' samples. Both conserved end residues are part of each CDR3. A D gene is named only where the DNA matches it firmly. The size field is filled for only some rows; it gives once, few, many or a size class.

d_call	clone_size	v_call	j_call	cdr3_aa	cdr3_nt
NA	many	TRBV7-2	TRBJ2-2	CASSLLHNTGELFF	TGTGCCAGCAGCTTGCTACATAACACCGGGGAGCTGTTTTTT
TRBD2	many	TRBV20-1	TRBJ2-1	CSAREGTSGVGEQFF	TGCAGTGCTAGAGAAGGGACTAGCGGGGTTGGTGAGCAGTTCTTC
NA	many	TRBV6-5	TRBJ1-3	CASSPYPETSSGNTIYF	TGTGCCAGCAGCCCGTACCCCGAGACTTCCTCTGGAAACACCATATATTTT
TRBD2	many	TRBV5-1	TRBJ2-3	CASSPGLAGGPSDTQYF	TGCGCCAGCAGCCCAGGACTAGCGGGAGGGCCCTCAGATACGCAGTATTTT
NA	many	TRBV27	TRBJ2-1	CASSFGRTYSRYEQFF	TGTGCCAGCAGTTTCGGAAGGACCTATTCGCGCTATGAGCAGTTCTTC
NA	few	TRBV12-3/TRBV12-4	TRBJ2-5	CASSSRDLETQYF	TGTGCCAGCAGTTCCAGGGATTTAGAGACCCAGTACTTC
NA	few	TRBV11-2	TRBJ2-1	CASSFNYYNEQFF	TGTGCCAGCAGCTTTAACTACTACAATGAGCAGTTCTTC
TRBD2	many	TRBV7-8	TRBJ2-2	CASSLGLAGVIVSNTGELFF	TGTGCCAGCAGCCTGGGACTAGCGGGAGTAATAGTTTCGAACACCGGGGAGCTGTTTTTT
NA	many	TRBV20-1	TRBJ1-2	CSAVHRNYGYTF	TGCAGTGCTGTCCACCGAAACTATGGCTACACCTTC
TRBD2	few	TRBV3-1	TRBJ2-1	CASSDLAGEYNEQFF	TGTGCCAGCAGTGATCTAGCGGGAGAGTACAATGAGCAGTTCTTC
TRBD2	many	TRBV12-3/TRBV12-4	TRBJ2-3	CASRLAGGLTDTQYF	TGTGCCAGCAGGCTAGCGGGAGGGCTCACAGATACGCAGTATTTT
NA	many	TRBV27	TRBJ2-3	CASSRADTQYF	TGTGCCAGCAGTAGGGCAGATACGCAGTATTTT
NA	many	TRBV15	TRBJ2-7	CATSPLDNSYEQYF	TGTGCCACCAGCCCTTTGGACAACTCCTACGAGCAGTACTTC
TRBD2	many	TRBV2	TRBJ2-2	CASKRVAGANTGELFF	TGTGCCAGCAAGCGAGTAGCGGGAGCGAACACCGGGGAGCTGTTTTTT
NA	many	TRBV19	TRBJ2-3	CASRMAGALTDTQYF	TGTGCCAGCAGAATGGCAGGGGCTCTGACAGATACGCAGTATTTT
NA	many	TRBV7-6	TRBJ2-1	CASSSAVSSYNEQFF	TGTGCCAGCAGCTCAGCGGTTAGCTCCTACAATGAGCAGTTCTTC
NA	many	TRBV7-9	TRBJ2-7	CASSPSPSPYEQYF	TGTGCCAGCAGCCCCTCCCCTAGTCCCTACGAGCAGTACTTC
TRBD1	NA	TRBV14	TRBJ1-4	CASSRRDRVNEKLFF	TGTGCCAGCAGCCGCCGGGACAGGGTAAATGAAAAACTGTTTTTT
TRBD1	many	TRBV5-8	TRBJ1-2	CASSLVTGQQHPNYGYTF	TGTGCCAGCAGCTTGGTCACGGGACAGCAACATCCTAACTATGGCTACACCTTC
TRBD1	many	TRBV10-1	TRBJ2-1	CASSERQGGFNEQFF	TGCGCCAGCAGCGAGAGACAGGGGGGATTCAATGAGCAGTTCTTC
TRBD2	many	TRBV5-6	TRBJ2-2	CASRGLAGGETGELFF	TGTGCCAGCCGGGGACTAGCGGGAGGGGAGACCGGGGAGCTGTTTTTT
NA	few	TRBV28	TRBJ2-3	CGHWGPRDTQYF	TGTGGACATTGGGGTCCTAGGGATACGCAGTATTTT
TRBD1	few	TRBV18	TRBJ1-2	CASSPPNTGQGTYAYTF	TGTGCCAGCTCACCACCTAACACGGGACAGGGGACCTATGCCTACACCTTC
TRBD1	many	TRBV4-1	TRBJ1-2	CASSQDATGVEGYTF	TGCGCCAGCAGCCAAGACGCGACAGGGGTAGAGGGCTACACCTTC
TRBD2	many	TRBV6-2/TRBV6-3	TRBJ2-5	CASGSMRASGSWETQYF	TGTGCCAGCGGTTCCATGAGGGCTAGCGGGAGTTGGGAGACCCAGTACTTC
NA	many	TRBV5-1	TRBJ2-7	CASSFDRSYEQYF	TGCGCCAGCAGCTTTGACAGAAGCTACGAGCAGTACTTC
NA	many	TRBV3-1	TRBJ2-7	CASSQAPGDYEQYF	TGTGCCAGCAGCCAAGCTCCGGGGGACTACGAGCAGTACTTC
NA	many	TRBV12-3/TRBV12-4	TRBJ2-7	CASSLQSSYEQYF	TGTGCCAGCAGTTTACAGAGCTCCTACGAGCAGTACTTC
TRBD2	few	TRBV6-1	TRBJ2-2	CASLGPRAGGPNTGELFF	TGTGCCAGCTTAGGACCTCGGGCGGGAGGACCCAACACCGGGGAGCTGTTTTTT
TRBD2	many	TRBV12-3/TRBV12-4	TRBJ2-5	CASSLEEAGGPGETQYF	TGTGCCAGCAGCCTAGAGGAAGCGGGAGGGCCGGGAGAGACCCAGTACTTC
NA	many	TRBV15	TRBJ2-5	CATSRDTLRETQYF	TGTGCCACCAGCAGAGATACCCTACGGGAGACCCAGTACTTC
NA	many	TRBV5-8	TRBJ2-3	CASSPGPTGTQYF	TGTGCCAGCAGCCCGGGCCCCACCGGTACGCAGTATTTT
NA	many	TRBV6-1	TRBJ2-7	CASRGGIHEQYF	TGTGCCAGCAGAGGTGGGATCCACGAGCAGTACTTC
NA	NA	TRBV19	TRBJ2-1	CASSIGAGGLQDYYNEQFF	TGTGCCAGTAGTATAGGGGCCGGGGGGCTCCAAGATTACTACAATGAGCAGTTCTTC
NA	few	TRBV6-1	TRBJ2-5	CASSWRERETQYF	TGTGCCAGCAGTTGGAGGGAAAGGGAGACCCAGTACTTC
TRBD2	many	TRBV24-1	TRBJ2-3	CATSDGDLAGGSDTQYF	TGTGCCACCAGTGATGGAGACCTAGCGGGAGGGTCAGATACGCAGTATTTT
NA	many	TRBV20-1	TRBJ2-3	CSAGDHSTDTQYF	TGCAGTGCCGGGGACCATAGCACAGATACGCAGTATTTT
NA	many	TRBV20-1	TRBJ2-1	CSARGGPYNEQFF	TGCAGTGCTAGAGGGGGACCGTACAATGAGCAGTTCTTC
TRBD1	many	TRBV27	TRBJ1-6	CASSPGTANSPLHF	TGTGCCAGCAGCCCCGGGACAGCTAATTCACCCCTCCACTTT